This T cell receptor (beta chain) was documented in a study of PD-1 blockade in classical Hodgkin lymphoma. As regards this clone: What it recognizes is unknown.

Time point in this sample: cycle 4 day 1 (C4D1), after more than five weeks of nivolumab. Relapse after autologous stem cell transplantation occurred in every patient, and brentuximab vedotin exposure varied. Study-level findings and limits: Patients starting nivolumab less than 1 year after ASCT had lower diversity and were excluded from later analyses. Why the repertoires differ is still unclear, perhaps disease activity or prior therapy. Newly diagnosed patients had diversity similar to the baseline diversity of complete responders.

The V gene's germline CDR1 is SGHVS and CDR2 FQNEAQ. The CDR3 length is 12 residues. The germline V and J ends were trimmed by 3 bases and 3 bases, with 4 bases remaining between them. Clones were read by immunoSEQ multiplex PCR, and TCRdb kept only the in-frame ones, dropping some. The profile shows approximately 65,000 clones, about 89% of them singletons. The receptor was derived from a human donor with classical Hodgkin lymphoma. The rearrangement links TRBV7-8 to TRBJ2-3, with D unresolved. The material was peripheral blood mononuclear cells (PBMCs), obtained before the fourth cycle of nivolumab. The CDR3 spells CASSFPTDTQYF. For the CDR3, the DNA is TGTGCCAGCAGCTTCCCGACAGATACGCAGTATTTT. The complete variable domain, with remaining parts taken from reference TRBV7-8 and TRBJ2-3, reads GAGVSQSPRYKVAKRGQDVALRCDPISGHVSLFWYQQALGQGPEFLTYFQNEAQLDKSGLPSDRFFAERPEGSVSTLKIQRTQQEDSAVYLCASSFPTDTQYFGPGTRLTVL.